This T cell receptor (beta chain) is from a study of T cells in Graves' hyperthyroidism and ophthalmopathy. There are a few counts of this clonotype. The length of the CDR3 is 16 residues. The V gene lost 0 bases and the J gene lost 2 bases, with 15 bases spanning the gap. The V gene's germline CDR1 is SGHRS and CDR2 YFSETQ. The source material, RNA transcripts, was used to amplify TCR beta CDR3 regions. A first-round RT-PCR of the TCR CDR3 used the HTBI primer set. Using its own MiXCR run on the multiplex PCR reads, TCRdb lists one record per CDR3 protein. The sample yields 130,000 to 150,000 distinct CDR3 sequences, roughly 23% seen once.

This sequence was found in a woman aged 45-60 years with Graves' hyperthyroidism that later progressed to Graves' ophthalmopathy. The material sequenced was blood. The V call is TRBV5-1, the J call TRBJ2-7; TRBD2 is a possible D gene (6 bases). CDR3 sequence (DNA): TGCGCCAGCAGCTTGGCTTTCAGCGGGTATACCTACGAGCAGTACTTC. This translates into CASSLAFSGYTYEQYF.